Below are 18 T cell receptor beta chains sequenced from a single sample in a study of blood T cell repertoires in COVID-19. Here immunoSEQ multiplex PCR was the method, and the copy in TCRdb shows in-frame clones only, minus some. This sample yields roughly 50,000 clones, of which roughly 77% are seen a single time; about 19% belongs to the top ten. The material sequenced was peripheral blood. These receptors were collected from a human donor with active or convalescent COVID-19. The donor label of this sample is uncertain.

The V call is TRBV10-3, the J call TRBJ2-3; tentative D call: TRBD2 (5 bases). Germline CDR1 ENHRY, CDR2 SYGVKD. V was trimmed by 0 bases and J by 0 bases, leaving 10 bases between them. The CDR3 totals 16 residues. CDR3 in amino acids: CAISESTGGSTDTQYF. The DNA of the CDR3 is TGTGCCATCAGTGAGTCGACCGGAGGTAGCACAGATACGCAGTATTTT.

This sequence joins TRBV27 and TRBJ1-2; 12 bases line up with TRBD1. The CDR3 totals 14 residues. The junction had 6 bases not matched to a gene; V was cut back by 6 bases and J by 7 bases. Germline lookup yields CDR1 MNHEY and CDR2 SMNVEV (reference sequence). CDR3 residues: CASSSGQGASGYTF. The CDR3 DNA reads TGTGCCAGCAGCTCGGGACAGGGGGCGTCTGGCTACACCTTC.

This chain uses TRBV7-9 with TRBJ2-7, with 9 bases lining up with TRBD1. Losses at the gene ends were 7 bases for V and 5 bases for J; bases not matched to a gene: 12. CDR1 SEHNR and CDR2 FQNEAQ come from the germline V gene (reference sequence). The CDR3 is made up of 15 amino acids. The CDR3, as DNA: TGTGCCAGCATCCCCTGGGACAGGGCCGGGGACGAGCAGTACTTC. Translated: CASIPWDRAGDEQYF.

This sequence joins TRBV3-1 (or the pseudogene TRBV3-2) and TRBJ1-1; TRBD1 aligns across 7 bases. The trim removed 5 bases at V and 5 bases at J, leaving 17 bases unmatched. Germline CDR1 and CDR2: LGHDT and YNNKEL (reference sequence). This CDR3 is 17 amino acids long. CDR3 protein: CASSEVGRGAGGTEAFF. The CDR3 region has the DNA TGTGCCAGCAGCGAAGTGGGCAGGGGGGCAGGCGGGACTGAAGCTTTCTTT.

The chain uses TRBV27 and TRBJ2-5; 12 nucleotides match TRBD2. The V and J ends lost 5 bases and 5 bases, in that order; junction bases with no gene match: 6. CDR1 is MNHEY and CDR2 is SMNVEV in the germline V gene (reference sequence). The CDR3 is made up of 15 amino acids. CDR3 nucleotide sequence: TGTGCCAGCAGTCCCTGGACTAGCGGGACGGAGACCCAGTACTTC. Translation gives CASSPWTSGTETQYF.

The chain carries TRBV6-2 or TRBV6-3 and TRBJ2-1; 7 bases are a match to TRBD2. The germline CDR1 and CDR2 sequences are MNHEY and SVGEGT. The CDR3 totals 14 residues. V lost 6 bases, J lost 4 bases, and 6 bases stayed unmatched. CDR3 protein: CASSRDGGYNEQFF. The DNA of the CDR3 is TGTGCCAGCAGCCGCGACGGGGGGTACAATGAGCAGTTCTTC.

The chain couples TRBV7-9 to TRBJ2-1; 7 bases are a match to TRBD1. CDR3 length: 16 amino acids. With V trimmed by 8 bases and J by 2 bases, 12 bases remained unmatched. Germline loops: CDR1 SEHNR, CDR2 FQNEAQ (reference sequence). CDR3 residues: CASLYYIQGPYNEQFF. The CDR3 DNA reads as TGTGCCAGCTTATATTATATACAGGGGCCCTACAATGAGCAGTTCTTC. The whole variable domain, filled in from reference TRBV7-9 and TRBJ2-1, reads DTGVSQNPRHKITKRGQNVTFRCDPISEHNRLYWYRQTLGQGPEFLTYFQNEAQLEKSRLLSDRFSAERPKGSFSTLEIQRTEQGDSAMYLCASLYYIQGPYNEQFFGPGTRLTVL.

This clone was recorded a few times. V gene TRBV25-1 combines with J gene TRBJ2-5, with 8 bases matching TRBD2. The CDR3 extends over 13 amino acids. Germline lookup yields CDR1 MGHDK and CDR2 SYGVNS. The junction had 3 bases not matched to a gene; V was cut back by 4 bases and J by 5 bases. The CDR3 loop reads CASSGTSRETQYF. The DNA of the CDR3 is TGTGCCAGCAGTGGGACTAGCCGGGAGACCCAGTACTTC.

This chain links TRBV6-2 or TRBV6-3 with TRBJ2-1; D not certain. Per germline, CDR1 MNHEY and CDR2 SVGEGT. The length of the CDR3 is 11 residues. V was trimmed by 0 bases and J by 9 bases, leaving 3 bases between them. In nucleotides, the CDR3 is TGTGCCAGCAGTTACTCGAGTGAGCAGTTCTTC. Translated: CASSYSSEQFF.

The CDR3 DNA reads TGTGCCAGCAGCCAATCCCGCGGGGTGGGGAGCGGGAGTCTGCAAGAGACCCAGTACTTC. This gives the protein CASSQSRGVGSGSLQETQYF. The rearrangement links TRBV4-2 to TRBJ2-5; 8 positions match TRBD2. Germline-derived CDR1 and CDR2 are LGHNA and YNFKEQ. The CDR3 has 20 amino acids. J lost 2 bases, V lost 2 bases, and 19 bases had no gene match.

The chain employs TRBV7-2 and TRBJ1-6; D possibly corresponds to TRBD1 (5 bases). The germline gives CDR1 SGHTA, CDR2 FQGNSA. With 1 base removed from V and 7 bases from J, the gap between germline ends came to 8 bases. CDR3 length: 14 amino acids. The CDR3 region has the DNA TGTGCCAGCAGCTTAGGCGGGGGGAATTCACCCCTCCACTTT. Residues: CASSLGGGNSPLHF.

CDR3 bases: TGTGCCAGCAGCCTCGCGGCAGTAAGAGGCTACACCTTC. Translated, it gives CASSLAAVRGYTF. V and J are TRBV6-5 and TRBJ1-2; no reliable D call. The germline gives CDR1 MNHEY, CDR2 SVGAGI. This CDR3 spans 13 amino acids. V lost 6 bases, J lost 8 bases, and 16 bases lay in between.

The rearrangement links TRBV5-4 to TRBJ1-4, with TRBD1 matching 7 bases. CDR1 is SGHNT and CDR2 is YYREEE in the germline V gene (reference sequence). This CDR3 contains 14 residues. After removal of 5 bases from V and 8 bases from J, the junction contained 9 bases not matched to a gene. CDR3 bases: TGTGCCAGCAGTAGCGACAGGGCATGGGAAAAACTGTTTTTT. Amino acids: CASSSDRAWEKLFF. The complete variable domain, with remaining parts taken from reference TRBV5-4 and TRBJ1-4, reads ETGVTQSPTHLIKTRGQQVTLRCSSQSGHNTVSWYQQALGQGPQFIFQYYREEENGRGNFPPRFSGLQFPNYSSELNVNALELDDSALYLCASSSDRAWEKLFFGSGTQLSVL.

The chain links TRBV7-7 to TRBJ2-1, with 9 bases matching TRBD2. Germline-derived CDR1 and CDR2 are SSHAT and FNYEAQ (reference sequence). There are 15 residues in the CDR3. V lost 1 base, J lost 5 bases, and 3 bases stayed unmatched. The CDR3 loop is CASSLEIAGDNEQFF. CDR3 nucleotide sequence: TGTGCCAGCAGCTTAGAGATAGCGGGAGACAATGAGCAGTTCTTC.

The chain joins TRBV18 to TRBJ2-3; D is uncertain. The CDR3 has 13 amino acids. CDR1 and CDR2 (germline): KGHSH, LQKENI. Trimming removed 7 bases at V and 4 bases at J, with 12 bases between. CDR3 sequence reads: CASFWARADTQYF. The CDR3 DNA reads TGTGCCAGCTTCTGGGCCCGTGCAGATACGCAGTATTTT. Filled out from reference TRBV18 and TRBJ2-3, the complete variable domain reads NAGVMQNPRHLVRRRGQEARLRCSPMKGHSHVYWYRQLPEEGLKFMVYLQKENIIDESGMPKERFSAEFPKEGPSILRIQQVVRGDSAAYFCASFWARADTQYFGPGTRLTVL.

The rearrangement links TRBV27 to TRBJ1-1; the match to TRBD1 covers 7 bases. This CDR3 contains 17 residues. Per the germline V gene, CDR1 is MNHEY and CDR2 is SMNVEV (reference sequence). Germline trimming cut 3 bases from V and 1 base from J; bases unmatched to any gene: 11. CDR3 nucleotide sequence: TGTGCCAGCAGTTTGCTTGTAGGGCAGGGGGAGAACACTGAAGCTTTCTTT. This translates into CASSLLVGQGENTEAFF.

The chain couples TRBV10-3 to TRBJ2-3, with D maybe TRBD2 (5 bases). The V end was cut by 9 bases, the J end by 8 bases, with 15 bases between. This CDR3 is built from 12 residues. In germline, CDR1 is ENHRY, CDR2 SYGVKD. The CDR3 sequence: CAMRGSEGTQYF. For the CDR3, the DNA is TGTGCCATGAGAGGGTCCGAAGGTACGCAGTATTTT.

In this sample, this clone turned up a few times. The V and J genes are TRBV27 and TRBJ2-3, with TRBD1 identical over 10 bases. In germline, CDR1 is MNHEY, CDR2 SMNVEV (reference sequence). There are 18 residues in the CDR3. Germline trimming cut 5 bases from V and 4 bases from J; bases unmatched to any gene: 15. CDR3 bases: TGTGCCAGCAGTCCCCGACAGGGGGCTGGGTATAGCGCAGATACGCAGTATTTT. It yields the protein CASSPRQGAGYSADTQYF.